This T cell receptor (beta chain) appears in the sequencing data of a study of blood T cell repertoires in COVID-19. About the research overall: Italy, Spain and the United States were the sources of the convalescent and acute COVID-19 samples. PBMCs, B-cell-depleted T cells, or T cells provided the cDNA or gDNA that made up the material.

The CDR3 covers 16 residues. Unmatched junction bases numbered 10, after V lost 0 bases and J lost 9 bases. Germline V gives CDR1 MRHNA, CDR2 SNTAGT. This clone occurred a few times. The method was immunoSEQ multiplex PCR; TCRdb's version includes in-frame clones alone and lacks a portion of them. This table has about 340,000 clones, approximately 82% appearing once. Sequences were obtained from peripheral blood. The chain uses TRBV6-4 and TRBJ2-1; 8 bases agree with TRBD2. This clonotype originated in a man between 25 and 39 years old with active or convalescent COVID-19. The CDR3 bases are TGTGCCAGCAGTGACTCCGCGGGGGGCCACGTTGGTGAGCAGTTCTTC. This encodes CASSDSAGGHVGEQFF.